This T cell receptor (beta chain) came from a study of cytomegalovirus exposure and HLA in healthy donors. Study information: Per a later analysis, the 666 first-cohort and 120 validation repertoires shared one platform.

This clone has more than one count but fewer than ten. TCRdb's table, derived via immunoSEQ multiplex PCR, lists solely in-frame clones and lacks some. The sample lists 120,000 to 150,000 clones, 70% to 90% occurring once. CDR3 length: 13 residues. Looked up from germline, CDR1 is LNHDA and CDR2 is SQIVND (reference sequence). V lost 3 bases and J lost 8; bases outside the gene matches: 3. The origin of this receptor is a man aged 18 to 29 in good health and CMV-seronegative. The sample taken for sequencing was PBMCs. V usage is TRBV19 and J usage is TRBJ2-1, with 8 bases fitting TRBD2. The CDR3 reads CASSMPGGYEQFF. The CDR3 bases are TGTGCCAGTAGTATGCCGGGAGGGTATGAGCAGTTCTTC.